The next 12 T cell receptor beta chains were all read from a single sample in a study of T-cell reconstitution after alpha-beta-depleted transplantation in children. Unique molecular identifiers were used in preparing the TCRbeta library. TCRdb re-analysed the PCR reads in MiXCR, keeping a single row per CDR3 protein. This sample has 700,000 to 850,000 distinct CDR3 sequences, with 15% to 20% found just once. Source: PBMCs, mostly from graft donor cells, taken 360 days after TCRalphabeta/CD19-depleted stem cell transplant. All receptors derive from a male patient younger than 18 who had a stem cell transplant for acute lymphoblastic leukemia, so the T cells may come from the graft donor.

This clonotype was counted a few times. The genes are TRBV5-1 and TRBJ2-6; D might be TRBD2 (5 bases). Germline lookup yields CDR1 SGHRS and CDR2 YFSETQ. The CDR3 length is 15 residues. V gave up 0 bases and J gave up 3 bases, with 7 bases separating them. Written as DNA, the CDR3 is TGCGCCAGCAGCTTGGCCGGGGTTGGGGCCAACGTCCTGACTTTC. This sequence encodes CASSLAGVGANVLTF.

V and J are TRBV7-3 and TRBJ2-1, with 16 nucleotides matching TRBD2. V gave up 5 bases and J gave up 7 bases; unmatched junction bases: 8. The CDR3 loop spans 17 amino acids. Germline V gene data show CDR1 as SGHTA and CDR2 as FQGTGA. CDR3 in DNA: TGTGCCAGCAGCAACGCCGGGACTAGCGGGAGGGTAAATGAGCAGTTCTTC. Its translation is CASSNAGTSGRVNEQFF.

This clonotype was recorded a few times. This chain uses TRBV10-3 with TRBJ2-7, with 7 bases that match TRBD1. The germline CDR1 and CDR2 sequences are ENHRY and SYGVKD. The CDR3 covers 15 residues. V shed 6 bases and J 0 bases; nucleotides not matched to a gene: 8. The CDR3 nucleotides are TGTGCCATCAGCCGGACAGGTCCTAGCTCCTACGAGCAGTACTTC. Residues: CAISRTGPSSYEQYF.

The table lists this clonotype with many counts. This rearrangement joins TRBV12-3 or TRBV12-4 to TRBJ2-1; D is possibly TRBD2 (7 bases). Trimming removed 2 bases at V and 1 base at J, with 12 bases between. The CDR3 consists of 16 residues. CDR3 nucleotide sequence: TGTGCCAGCAGTTTAAAGGAGGGGGGGTCCTACAATGAGCAGTTCTTC. It is translated as CASSLKEGGSYNEQFF.

This clonotype was detected ten times or more. This chain links TRBV24-1 with TRBJ2-1, with TRBD2 matching over 8 bases. V shed 0 bases and J 4 bases; nucleotides not matched to a gene: 7. Germline assignment: CDR1 KGHDR and CDR2 SFDVKD. This CDR3 is built from 17 residues. DNA of the CDR3: TGTGCCACCAGTGATTTGCCTTCTAGCGGGCTTTACAATGAGCAGTTCTTC. Translated: CATSDLPSSGLYNEQFF.

This clonotype turned up a few times. The chain employs TRBV15 and TRBJ2-4, with D hard to call. The CDR3 runs to 14 residues. V was pared by 1 base and J by 3 bases, with 7 bases between. The germline V gene has CDR1 LNHNV and CDR2 YYDKDF (reference sequence). CDR3 in amino acids: CATSRAGDKNIQYF. Written as DNA, the CDR3 is TGTGCCACCAGCAGAGCGGGCGACAAAAACATTCAGTACTTC.

Only a few counts were recorded for this clonotype. The chain employs TRBV20-1 and TRBJ2-2; no firm D call. Trimming cost V 3 bases and J 6 bases, with 11 bases left between them. CDR3 length: 13 amino acids. Germline CDR1 and CDR2: DFQATT and SNEGSKA (reference sequence). The CDR3 DNA sequence: TGCAGTGCTAGCCCCCTCAATGCCGGGGAGCTGTTTTTT. This translates into CSASPLNAGELFF.

The chain recombines TRBV12-3 or TRBV12-4 with TRBJ2-5, with 12 bases matching TRBD2. V lost 2 bases to trimming and J lost 3 bases; unmatched junction nucleotides: 7. The CDR3 contains 17 residues. Here the CDR3 reads CASSLPRTSGAEETQYF. The CDR3 region has the DNA TGTGCCAGCAGTTTACCACGGACTAGCGGGGCGGAAGAGACCCAGTACTTC.

The chain employs TRBV10-3 and TRBJ2-7; tentative D call: TRBD1 (6 bases). Germline-derived CDR1 and CDR2 are ENHRY and SYGVKD. This CDR3 region has 14 residues. V lost 6 bases to trimming and J lost 0 bases, with 12 bases between them. The CDR3 DNA follows: TGTGCCATCAGCGGCGGACAGTTCTCCTACGAGCAGTACTTC. Translated: CAISGGQFSYEQYF.

The V call is TRBV5-1, the J call TRBJ2-1; 7 nucleotides agree with TRBD2. Germline V CDR1 and CDR2: SGHRS, YFSETQ. The CDR3 spans 17 residues. J gave up 4 bases and V 1 base, and 11 bases lay outside the gene matches. The CDR3 region has the DNA TGCGCCAGCAGCTTGTTACCTAGCGGCGTATCATACAATGAGCAGTTCTTC. Its translation: CASSLLPSGVSYNEQFF.

This clonotype was recorded at least ten times. The chain joins TRBV7-9 to TRBJ2-7; tentative D call: TRBD2 (6 bases). Germline V gives CDR1 SEHNR, CDR2 FQNEAQ (reference sequence). There are 14 residues in the CDR3. Trimming took off 2 bases at V and 3 bases at J, with 11 bases between the two ends. CDR3 sequence: CASSLSAGNYEQYF. The CDR3 DNA sequence: TGTGCCAGCAGCTTATCCGCGGGAAACTACGAGCAGTACTTC.

This chain uses TRBV5-1 with TRBJ2-1; D possibly corresponds to TRBD2 (6 bases). The CDR3 is made up of 15 amino acids. The V end lost 3 bases, the J end lost 5 bases, and 15 bases lay between the germline ends. Per germline, CDR1 SGHRS and CDR2 YFSETQ. CDR3 region: CASSWGDRRHNEQFF. CDR3 bases: TGCGCCAGCAGCTGGGGGGACCGACGGCACAATGAGCAGTTCTTC.